Here is one TCR beta chain with its context. The data were taken from a study of T cell responses to AZD1222 COVID-19 vaccine. Some clones are missing from TCRdb's copy, which holds only in-frame ones; the method was immunoSEQ multiplex PCR. The sample holds around 100,000 clones, 91% seen once. This CDR3 has 14 residues. Germline V gene sequence: CDR1 SGHVS, CDR2 FQNEAQ. With 1 base removed from V and 9 bases from J, the gap between germline ends came to 13 bases. The chain recombines TRBV7-8 with TRBJ2-1, with unresolved D. The origin of this receptor is an adult in good health. Sequenced here: peripheral blood, sampled on day 0 of AZD1222 vaccination. CDR3 loop: CASSLVMRLSEQFF. In DNA form, the CDR3 reads TGTGCCAGCAGCTTAGTCATGCGGCTCAGTGAGCAGTTCTTC.